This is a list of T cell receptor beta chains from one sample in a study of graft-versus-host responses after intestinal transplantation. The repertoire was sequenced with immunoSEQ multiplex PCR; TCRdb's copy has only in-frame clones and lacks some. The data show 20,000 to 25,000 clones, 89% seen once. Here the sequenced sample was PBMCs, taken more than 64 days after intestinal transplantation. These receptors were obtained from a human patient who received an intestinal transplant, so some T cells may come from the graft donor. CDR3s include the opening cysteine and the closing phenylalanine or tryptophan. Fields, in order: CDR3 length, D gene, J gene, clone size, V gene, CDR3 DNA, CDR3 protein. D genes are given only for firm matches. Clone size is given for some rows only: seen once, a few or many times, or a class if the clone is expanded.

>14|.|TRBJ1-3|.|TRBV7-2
TGTGCCAGCAGCTTAGTCGGGGGGGGAAACACCATATATTTT
CASSLVGGGNTIYF
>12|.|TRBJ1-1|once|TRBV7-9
TGTGCCAGCAGCTTCGGCGACACTGAAGCTTTCTTT
CASSFGDTEAFF
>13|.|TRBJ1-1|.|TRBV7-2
TGTGCCAGCAGTACTTCCGGGGCCCGATTGGGGTTCTTT
CASSTSGARLGFF
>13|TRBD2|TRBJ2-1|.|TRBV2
TGTGCCAGTCCCTCACGGGGGGGGAATGAGCAGTTCTTC
CASPSRGGNEQFF
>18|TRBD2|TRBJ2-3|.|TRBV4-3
TGCGCCAGCAGCCAAGAATCGGGACTAGCGGGCCCTACAGATACGCAGTATTTT
CASSQESGLAGPTDTQYF
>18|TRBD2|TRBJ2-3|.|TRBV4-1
TGCGCCAGCAGCCAAGATCTCAGCGGGGGGGCTAGCACAGATACGCAGTATTTT
CASSQDLSGGASTDTQYF
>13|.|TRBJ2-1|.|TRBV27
TGTGCCAGCAGTCGCCGGGGTGGGAATGAGCAGTTCTTC
CASSRRGGNEQFF
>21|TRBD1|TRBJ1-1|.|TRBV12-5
TGTGCTAGTGGTTTGGTACTCTACTGGGCAGGGGGCCGTACCTGGAGCACTGAAGCTTTCTTT
CASGLVLYWAGGRTWSTEAFF
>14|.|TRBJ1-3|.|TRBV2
TGTGCCAGCAGTCCACGGACAAGGGGGAACACCATATATTTT
CASSPRTRGNTIYF
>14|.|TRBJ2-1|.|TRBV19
TGTGCCAGTAGTATCGGGGGCGCCTACAATGAGCAGTTCTTC
CASSIGGAYNEQFF
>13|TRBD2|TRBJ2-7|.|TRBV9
TGTGCCAGCAGCCCGACGGGGGGTAGCGAGCAGTACTTC
CASSPTGGSEQYF
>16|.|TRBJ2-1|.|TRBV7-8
TGTGCCAGCAGCTTAGCCGCCAGGGGTCTTGTCAATGAGCAGTTCTTC
CASSLAARGLVNEQFF
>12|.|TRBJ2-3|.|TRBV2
TGTGCCAGCGAGCCCCAAACAGATACGCAGTATTTT
CASEPQTDTQYF
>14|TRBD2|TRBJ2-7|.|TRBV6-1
TGTGCCAGCAGCAGACTAGCGGGGAGAGACGAGCAGTACTTC
CASSRLAGRDEQYF
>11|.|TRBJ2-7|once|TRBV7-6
TGTGCCAGCAGCGGAGGAGGGGAGCAGTACTTC
CASSGGGEQYF
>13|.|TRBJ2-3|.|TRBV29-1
TGCAGCGTTGAAAGTCAGGGGACAGATACGCAGTATTTT
CSVESQGTDTQYF
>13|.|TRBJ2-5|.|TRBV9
TGTGCCAGCAGAGGGGGAGACCAAGAGACCCAGTACTTC
CASRGGDQETQYF
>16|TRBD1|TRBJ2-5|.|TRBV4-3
TGCGCCAGCAGCCAAGAAGCGACAGGGTACCAAGAGACCCAGTACTTC
CASSQEATGYQETQYF
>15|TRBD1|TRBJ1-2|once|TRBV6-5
TGTGCCAGCAGTTGGAACAGGGGGCCGAACTATGGCTACACCTTC
CASSWNRGPNYGYTF
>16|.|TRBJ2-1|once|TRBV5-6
TGTGCCAGCAGCTCTGGGGGACTCTACTTCTACAATGAGCAGTTCTTC
CASSSGGLYFYNEQFF
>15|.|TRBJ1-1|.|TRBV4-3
TGCGCCAGCAGCCAAGTGTTTATACCTTGGGCAGTAGCTTTCTTT
CASSQVFIPWAVAFF
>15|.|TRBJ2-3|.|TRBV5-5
TGTGCCACCGGGGGAGCCATTCGTGGCACAGATACGCAGTATTTT
CATGGAIRGTDTQYF
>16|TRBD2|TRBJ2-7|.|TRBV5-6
TGTGCCAGCAGCTCCTACGCCGCTAGCGGGGGGTTCGAGCAGTACTTC
CASSSYAASGGFEQYF
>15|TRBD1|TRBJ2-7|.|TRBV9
TGTGCCAGCAGCGTAGGGGACAGGGGTTTATACGAGCAGTACTTC
CASSVGDRGLYEQYF
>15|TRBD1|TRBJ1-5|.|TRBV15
TGTGCCACCAGCAGACCTGACAGGGATACTCAGCCCCAGCATTTT
CATSRPDRDTQPQHF
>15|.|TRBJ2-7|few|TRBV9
TGTGCCAGCAGCGTAGGGGGGGGCAGTCCCTACGAGCAGTACTTC
CASSVGGGSPYEQYF
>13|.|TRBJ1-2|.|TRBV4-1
TGCGCCAGCAGTACTCCCGGGGGGACGGGCTACACCTTC
CASSTPGGTGYTF
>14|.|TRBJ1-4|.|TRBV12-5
TGTGCTAGTGGTTTGGGTCCGACAGATGAAAAACTGTTTTTT
CASGLGPTDEKLFF
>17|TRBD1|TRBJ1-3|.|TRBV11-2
TGTGCCAGCAGCTCTCCTCTGGACAGGGGATCTGGAAACACCATATATTTT
CASSSPLDRGSGNTIYF
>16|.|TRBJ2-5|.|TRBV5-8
TGTGCCAGCAGCTTGGGGAAGGGACTCATGCAAGAGACCCAGTACTTC
CASSLGKGLMQETQYF
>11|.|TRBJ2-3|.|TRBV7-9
TGTGCCAGCAGCCCGATGGACAGGCAGTATTTT
CASSPMDRQYF
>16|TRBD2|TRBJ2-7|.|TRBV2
TGTGCCAGCAGTGAGTTAGCGGGGGCGAGCTCCTACGAGCAGTACTTC
CASSELAGASSYEQYF
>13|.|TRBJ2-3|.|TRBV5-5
TGTGCCAGCAGCTTGTGGGTCACAGATACGCAGTATTTT
CASSLWVTDTQYF
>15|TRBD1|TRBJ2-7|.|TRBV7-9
TGTGCCAGCAGCCCCCCGACAGGGGGGTCCTACGAGCAGTACTTC
CASSPPTGGSYEQYF
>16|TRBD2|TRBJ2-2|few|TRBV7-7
TGTGCCAGCAGCTCCTCGACTAGCAGGAACACCGGGGAGCTGTTTTTT
CASSSSTSRNTGELFF
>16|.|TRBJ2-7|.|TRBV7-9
TGTGCCAGCAGCTTAATAAGAAACAGGGAGTCCTACGAGCAGTACTTC
CASSLIRNRESYEQYF
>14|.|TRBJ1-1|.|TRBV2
TGTGCCAGCAGTGAAGCGCTTCGGGGGTTAGAAGCTTTCTTT
CASSEALRGLEAFF
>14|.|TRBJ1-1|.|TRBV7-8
TGTGCCAGCAGCTTAGCGATGGGAGGCACTGAAGCTTTCTTT
CASSLAMGGTEAFF
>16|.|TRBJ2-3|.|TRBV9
TGTGCCAGCAGCGTCCGCGGAGTATCGCCCACAGATACGCAGTATTTT
CASSVRGVSPTDTQYF
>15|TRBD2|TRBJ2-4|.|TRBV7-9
TGTGCCAGCAGCCCTCCCGGGGGGGCCAAAAACATTCAGTACTTC
CASSPPGGAKNIQYF
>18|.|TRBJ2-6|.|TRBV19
TGTGCCAGTAGCATCGGCCAGGGAGCTCTCTCTGGGGCCAACGTCCTGACTTTC
CASSIGQGALSGANVLTF
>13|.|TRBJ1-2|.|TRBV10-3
TGTGCCATCAGTGATGAGGAGGGCTATGGCTACACCTTC
CAISDEEGYGYTF
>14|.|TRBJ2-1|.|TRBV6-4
TGTGCCAGCAGTGACGGGACAACCTACAATGAGCAGTTCTTC
CASSDGTTYNEQFF
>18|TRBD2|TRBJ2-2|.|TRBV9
TGTGCCAGCAGCGTAGGAGCGGGGGCAAACCTCGGGTCCGGGGAGCTGTTTTTT
CASSVGAGANLGSGELFF
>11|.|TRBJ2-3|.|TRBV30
TGTGCCTGGAACCAGGCGGAGGAGCAGTATTTT
CAWNQAEEQYF